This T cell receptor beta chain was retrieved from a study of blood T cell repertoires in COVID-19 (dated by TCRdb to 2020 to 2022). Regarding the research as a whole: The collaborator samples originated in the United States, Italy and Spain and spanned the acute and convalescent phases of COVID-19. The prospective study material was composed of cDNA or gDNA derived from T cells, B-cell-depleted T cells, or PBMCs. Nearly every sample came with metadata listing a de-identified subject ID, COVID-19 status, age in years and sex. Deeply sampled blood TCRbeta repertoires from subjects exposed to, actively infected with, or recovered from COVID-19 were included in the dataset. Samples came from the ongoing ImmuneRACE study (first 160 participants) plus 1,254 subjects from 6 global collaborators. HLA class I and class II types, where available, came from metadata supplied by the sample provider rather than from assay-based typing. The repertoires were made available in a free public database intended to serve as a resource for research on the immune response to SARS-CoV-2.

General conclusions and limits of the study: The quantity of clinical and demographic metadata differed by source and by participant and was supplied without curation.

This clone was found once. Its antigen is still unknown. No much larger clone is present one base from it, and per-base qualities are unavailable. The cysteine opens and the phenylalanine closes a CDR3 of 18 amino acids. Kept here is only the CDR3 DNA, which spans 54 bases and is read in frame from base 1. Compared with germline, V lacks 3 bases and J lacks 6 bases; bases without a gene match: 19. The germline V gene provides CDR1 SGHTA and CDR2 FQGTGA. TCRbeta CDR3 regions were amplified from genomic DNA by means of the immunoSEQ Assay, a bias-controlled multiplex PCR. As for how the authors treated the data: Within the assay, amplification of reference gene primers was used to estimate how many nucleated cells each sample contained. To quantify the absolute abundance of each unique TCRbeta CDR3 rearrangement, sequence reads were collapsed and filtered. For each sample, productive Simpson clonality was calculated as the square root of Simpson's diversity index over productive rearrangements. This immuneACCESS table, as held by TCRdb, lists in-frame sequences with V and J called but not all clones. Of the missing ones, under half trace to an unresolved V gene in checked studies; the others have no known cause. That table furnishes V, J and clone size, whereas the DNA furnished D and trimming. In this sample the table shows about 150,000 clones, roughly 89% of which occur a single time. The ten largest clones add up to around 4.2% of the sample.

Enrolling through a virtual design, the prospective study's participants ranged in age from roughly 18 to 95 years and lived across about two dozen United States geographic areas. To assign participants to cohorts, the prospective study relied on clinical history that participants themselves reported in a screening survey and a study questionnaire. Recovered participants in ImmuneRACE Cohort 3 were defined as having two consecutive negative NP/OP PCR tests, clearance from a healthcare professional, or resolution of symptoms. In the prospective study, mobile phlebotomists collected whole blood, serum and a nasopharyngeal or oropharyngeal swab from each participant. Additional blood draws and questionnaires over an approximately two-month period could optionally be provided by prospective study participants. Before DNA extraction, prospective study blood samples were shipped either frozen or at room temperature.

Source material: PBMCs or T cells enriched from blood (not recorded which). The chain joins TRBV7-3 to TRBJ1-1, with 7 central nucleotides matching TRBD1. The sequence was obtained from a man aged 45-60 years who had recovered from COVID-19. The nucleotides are TGTGCCAGCAGCTTGTTAAAACTACCGACAGGGCCTGTACCTGAAGCTTTCTTT. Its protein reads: CASSLLKLPTGPVPEAFF.